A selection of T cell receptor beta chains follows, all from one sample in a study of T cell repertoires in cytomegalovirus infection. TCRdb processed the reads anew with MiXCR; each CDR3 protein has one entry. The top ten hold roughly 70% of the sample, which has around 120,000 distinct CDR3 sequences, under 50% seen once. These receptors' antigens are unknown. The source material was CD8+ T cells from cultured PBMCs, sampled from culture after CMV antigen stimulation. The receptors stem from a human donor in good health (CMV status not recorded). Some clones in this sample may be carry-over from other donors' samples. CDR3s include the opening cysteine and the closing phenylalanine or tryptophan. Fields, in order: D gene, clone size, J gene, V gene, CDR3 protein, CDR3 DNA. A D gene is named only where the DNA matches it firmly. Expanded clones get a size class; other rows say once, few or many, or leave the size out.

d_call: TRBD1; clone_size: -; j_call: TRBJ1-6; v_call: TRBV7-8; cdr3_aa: CASSPGQGGNSPLHF; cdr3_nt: TGTGCCAGCAGCCCCGGACAGGGTGGGAATTCACCCCTCCACTTT
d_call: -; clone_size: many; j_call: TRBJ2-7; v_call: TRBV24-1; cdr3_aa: CATSDGYEQYF; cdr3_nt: TGTGCCACCAGTGATGGCTACGAGCAGTACTTC
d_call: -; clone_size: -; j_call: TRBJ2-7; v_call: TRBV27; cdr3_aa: CASSPNLYEQYF; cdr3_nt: TGTGCCAGCAGTCCGAACCTCTACGAGCAGTACTTC
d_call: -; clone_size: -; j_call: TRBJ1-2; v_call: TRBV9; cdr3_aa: CASSPDTYGYTF; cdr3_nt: TGTGCCAGCAGCCCCGACACCTATGGCTACACCTTC
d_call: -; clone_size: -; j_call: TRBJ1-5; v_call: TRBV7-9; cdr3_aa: CAIGPDGFNQPQHF; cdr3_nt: TGTGCCATCGGGCCGGACGGATTCAATCAGCCCCAGCATTTT
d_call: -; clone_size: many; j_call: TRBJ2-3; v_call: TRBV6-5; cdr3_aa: CASSTSGNTDTQYF; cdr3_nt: TGTGCCAGCTCTACCTCGGGGAACACAGATACGCAGTATTTT
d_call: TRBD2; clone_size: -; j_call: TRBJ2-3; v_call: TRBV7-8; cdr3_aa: CASSPMGGGSTDTQYF; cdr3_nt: TGTGCCAGCAGCCCCATGGGCGGGGGGAGCACAGATACGCAGTATTTT
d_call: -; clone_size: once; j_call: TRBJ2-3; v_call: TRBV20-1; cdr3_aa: CSAKLPDTQYF; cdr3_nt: TGCAGTGCTAAACTCCCAGATACGCAGTATTTT
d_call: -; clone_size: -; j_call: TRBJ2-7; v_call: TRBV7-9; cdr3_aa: CASDGGYEQYF; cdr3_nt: TGTGCCAGCGACGGGGGATACGAGCAGTACTTC
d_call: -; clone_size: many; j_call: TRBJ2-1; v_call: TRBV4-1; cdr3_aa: CASSQDFIYNEQFF; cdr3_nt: TGCGCCAGCAGCCAAGACTTCATCTACAATGAGCAGTTCTTC
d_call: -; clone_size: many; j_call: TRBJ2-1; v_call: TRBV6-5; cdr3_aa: CASSYSAKHNEQFF; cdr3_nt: TGTGCCAGCAGTTACTCCGCCAAGCACAATGAGCAGTTCTTC
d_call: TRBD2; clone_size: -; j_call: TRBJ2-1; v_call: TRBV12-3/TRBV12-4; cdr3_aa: CASSLFSGDYNEQFF; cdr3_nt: TGTGCCAGCAGTTTATTTAGCGGGGACTACAATGAGCAGTTCTTC
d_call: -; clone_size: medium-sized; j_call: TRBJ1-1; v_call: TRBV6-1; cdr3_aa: CASNEDGREAFF; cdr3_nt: TGTGCCAGCAACGAGGACGGACGCGAAGCTTTCTTT
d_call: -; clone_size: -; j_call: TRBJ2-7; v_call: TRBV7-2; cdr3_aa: CASSLANRADEQYF; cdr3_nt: TGTGCCAGCAGCTTAGCGAACAGGGCCGACGAGCAGTACTTC
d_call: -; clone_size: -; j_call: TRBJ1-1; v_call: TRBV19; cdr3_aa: CASSIRAGRSTEAFF; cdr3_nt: TGTGCCAGTAGTATTAGGGCAGGTCGATCCACTGAAGCTTTCTTT
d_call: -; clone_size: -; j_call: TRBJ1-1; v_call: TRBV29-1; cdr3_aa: CSVEGRDSNTEAFF; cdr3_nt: TGCAGCGTTGAAGGAAGGGATTCGAACACTGAAGCTTTCTTT
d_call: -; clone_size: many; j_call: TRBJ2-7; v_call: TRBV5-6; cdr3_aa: CASSHIQGSPYEQYF; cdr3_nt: TGTGCCAGCAGCCATATACAGGGATCCCCCTACGAGCAGTACTTC
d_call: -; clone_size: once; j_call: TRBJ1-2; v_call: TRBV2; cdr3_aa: CASRGMGSWGYTF; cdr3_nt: TGTGCCAGCCGAGGGATGGGCTCCTGGGGCTACACCTTC